These 17 T cell receptor beta chains originate from one sample sequenced in a study of vaccination effects on CD4 cells after COVID-19 (dated by TCRdb to the early 2020s). To identify antigen-specific CD4+ T cell clonotypes by their expansion, the ViraFEST assay first stimulated PBMC with viral peptide pools and then applied TCR sequencing. After 10 to 11 days of culture, CD4+ T cells were isolated with the EasySep CD4+ T cell isolation kit. Each participant received two doses of an mRNA SARS-CoV-2 vaccine, either BNT162b2 or mRNA-1273. These receptors' antigens are unknown. Receptors were amplified or captured by the immunoSEQ multiplex PCR assay. The table was pulled from immuneACCESS by TCRdb, which kept in-frame rearrangements only. Such tables lose some clones; where checked, under half of the loss comes from unresolved V genes, and the rest has no known cause. This sample has some 35,000 clones in its table, and approximately 82% of those were observed once. The biggest ten clones account for 2% of the sample.

This material consisted of CD4+ T cells from PBMCs cultured with HCoV-NL63 spike peptides, taken after COVID-19 vaccination. This specimen's cell subset or site label, per the study, means: HCoV-NL63 spike overlapping peptide pool stimulation. Receptors originate from a human donor who received a COVID-19 vaccine. Some clones in this sample may be carry-over from other donors' samples.

This rearrangement joins TRBV6-6 to TRBJ1-1, with a possible D match to TRBD1 (6 bases). V lost 8 bases to trimming and J lost 5 bases, with 12 bases between them. CDR1 is MNHNY and CDR2 is SVGAGI in the germline V gene (reference sequence). CDR3 length: 12 amino acids. The chain's CDR3 is CASSQRGTEAFF. The CDR3 region has the DNA TGTGCCAGCTCTCAAAGGGGGACTGAAGCTTTCTTT.

This clone was detected a few times. The rearrangement uses TRBV6-1 and TRBJ2-7, with 15 bases lining up with TRBD2. This CDR3 comprises 17 residues. The germline V gene encodes CDR1 MNHNS and CDR2 SASEGT. The V segment lost 2 bases and the J segment 4 bases; nucleotides outside the gene matches: 6. In nucleotides, the CDR3 is TGTGCCAGCAGTGAACGGACTAGCGGGGGGGCTTTATACGAGCAGTACGTC. This encodes CASSERTSGGALYEQYV.

V usage is TRBV12-3 or TRBV12-4 and J usage is TRBJ2-5, with D perhaps TRBD1 or TRBD2 (5 bases each). The ends were cut back, 5 bases at V and 10 bases at J, with 11 bases in the middle. CDR3 length equals 11 residues. CDR3 sequence (DNA): TGTGCCAGCAGTGGGGGTTTCTTCCAGTACTTC. Its protein is CASSGGFFQYF.

The rearrangement links TRBV6-5 to TRBJ1-1, with 9 bases that match TRBD1. CDR3 length equals 15 residues. The trim removed 7 bases at V and 5 bases at J, leaving 11 bases unmatched. The germline V gene encodes CDR1 MNHEY and CDR2 SVGAGI. The CDR3 DNA reads as TGTGCCAGCACCCCACAGGGGGCCTTCGGGACTGAAGCTTTCTTT. It yields the protein CASTPQGAFGTEAFF.

The V gene is TRBV30, the J gene TRBJ1-1, with D possibly being TRBD1 (6 bases). CDR1 and CDR2 from the germline V gene are GTSNPN and SVGIG (reference sequence). The CDR3 has 14 amino acids. V lost 7 bases, J lost 4 bases, and 19 bases lay in between. The CDR3: CASTDSPVGTEAFF. The CDR3 DNA reads as TGTGCCTCTACGGACAGCCCCGTGGGCACTGAAGCTTTCTTT.

The gene calls are TRBV6-2 or TRBV6-3 and TRBJ2-7; TRBD1 agrees at 7 bases. The V segment lost 6 bases and the J segment 0 bases; nucleotides outside the gene matches: 8. CDR3 length equals 15 residues. CDR1 and CDR2 from the germline V gene are MNHEY and SVGEGT. CDR3 sequence (DNA): TGTGCCAGCAGCCCGACAGGGTTATCCTCCTACGAGCAGTACGTC. This codes for CASSPTGLSSYEQYV.

The genes are TRBV7-2 and TRBJ1-2, with D possibly TRBD1 on 6 matching bases. The CDR3 spans 16 residues. The germline V gene encodes CDR1 SGHTA and CDR2 FQGNSA. Trimming took off 5 bases at V and 6 bases at J, with 22 bases between the two ends. The CDR3, as DNA: TGTGCCAGCAGCACCCGCGGCGGCAGGGGAAAGGATGGCTACACCTTC. This translates into CASSTRGGRGKDGYTF. Together with reference TRBV7-2 and TRBJ1-2, the CDR3 gives the full variable domain: GAGVSQSPSNKVTEKGKDVELRCDPISGHTALYWYRQSLGQGLEFLIYFQGNSAPDKSGLPSDRFSAERTGGSVSTLTIQRTQQEDSAVYLCASSTRGGRGKDGYTFGSGTRLTVV.

The rearrangement uses TRBV12-5 and TRBJ2-1; the match to TRBD1 covers 9 bases. The germline CDR1 and CDR2 sequences are LGHNT and FRNRAP. With V trimmed by 4 bases and J by 3 bases, 7 bases remained unmatched. CDR3 size: 16 residues. CDR3 sequence (DNA): TGTGCTAGTGGTTGGAAACAGGGGGCTTACTACAATGAGCAGTTCTTC. Amino acids: CASGWKQGAYYNEQFF.

The chain links TRBV5-1 to TRBJ2-5; 7 bases match TRBD1. Germline CDR1 reads SGHRS; CDR2 reads YFSETQ. The CDR3 covers 14 residues. The ends lost 4 bases at V and 0 bases at J; junction bases unmatched: 3. CDR3 DNA sequence: TGCGCCAGCAGCGAACAGGGGAACCAAGAGACCCAGTACTTC. Protein sequence: CASSEQGNQETQYF.

This clone occurred a few times. The J gene is TRBJ2-1, the V gene TRBV5-6; no definite D call. Germline-derived CDR1 and CDR2 are SGHDT and YYEEEE. The CDR3 length is 13 residues. With 4 bases removed from V and 4 bases from J, the gap between germline ends came to 9 bases. CDR3 nucleotide sequence: TGTGCCAGCAGCAGTTTCCCTTACAATGAGCAGTTCTTC. The encoded protein is CASSSFPYNEQFF.

V gene TRBV6-2 or TRBV6-3 combines with J gene TRBJ2-7; D possibly corresponds to TRBD1 (5 bases). V lost 6 bases and J 1 base, leaving 7 bases between the germline ends. The length of the CDR3 is 12 residues. The germline V gene has CDR1 MNHEY and CDR2 SVGEGT. CDR3 residues: CASSDSSYEQYV. The CDR3, as DNA: TGTGCCAGCAGCGACAGTTCCTACGAGCAGTACGTC.

The V and J genes are TRBV5-1 and TRBJ1-1; 8 bases fit TRBD1. In germline, CDR1 is SGHRS, CDR2 YFSETQ. The CDR3 is made up of 15 amino acids. Losses at the gene ends were 0 bases for V and 4 bases for J; bases not matched to a gene: 5. CDR3 in amino acids: CASSLGQGIVTEAFF. The DNA for the CDR3 is TGCGCCAGCAGCTTGGGACAGGGGATCGTCACTGAAGCTTTCTTT.

V and J are TRBV7-9 and TRBJ1-5; D ambiguous. This CDR3 contains 12 residues. V lost 5 bases and J lost 7, with 9 bases in between. Germline V gives CDR1 SEHNR, CDR2 FQNEAQ (reference sequence). The CDR3 sequence is CASSRPEQPQHF. DNA of the CDR3: TGTGCCAGCAGCCGTCCGGAACAGCCCCAGCATTTT.

This chain uses TRBV29-1 with TRBJ1-2; maybe TRBD1 (6 bases). CDR1 is SQVTM and CDR2 is ANQGSEA in the germline V gene. V shed 5 bases and J shed 8 bases, with 21 bases lying between them. This CDR3 is 14 amino acids long. The CDR3 loop reads CSVQGSAEGRGYTF. The CDR3 DNA sequence: TGCAGCGTTCAGGGGTCTGCCGAGGGAAGGGGCTACACCTTC.

This chain joins TRBV6-2 or TRBV6-3 and TRBJ1-5, with a possible D match to TRBD1 (5 bases). The length of the CDR3 is 14 residues. From germline, CDR1 is MNHEY and CDR2 SVGEGT. The V and J ends lost 4 bases and 7 bases respectively, with 14 bases between them. The CDR3 coding sequence is TGTGCCAGCAGTTCGCGGGGGGGACGACAGCCCCAGCATTTT. Amino acids: CASSSRGGRQPQHF.

This chain uses TRBV4-3 with TRBJ2-1; 9 bases are a match to TRBD1. Germline assignment: CDR1 LGHNA and CDR2 YSLEER. This CDR3 spans 19 amino acids. The trim removed 0 bases at V and 1 base at J, leaving 10 bases unmatched. CDR3 nucleotides: TGCGCCAGCAGCCAAGATTTACGGGGGACAGGGAATTCCTACAATGAGCAGTTCTTC. Translated, it gives CASSQDLRGTGNSYNEQFF.

The chain recombines TRBV5-5 with TRBJ2-1; D remains unclear. V lost 4 bases and J 0 bases, leaving 14 bases between the germline ends. The CDR3 is made up of 16 amino acids. Germline loops: CDR1 SGHKS, CDR2 YYEKEE (reference sequence). Here the CDR3 reads CASSPTGLPSYNEQFF. CDR3 DNA sequence: TGTGCCAGCAGCCCGACTGGCTTACCCTCCTACAATGAGCAGTTCTTC.